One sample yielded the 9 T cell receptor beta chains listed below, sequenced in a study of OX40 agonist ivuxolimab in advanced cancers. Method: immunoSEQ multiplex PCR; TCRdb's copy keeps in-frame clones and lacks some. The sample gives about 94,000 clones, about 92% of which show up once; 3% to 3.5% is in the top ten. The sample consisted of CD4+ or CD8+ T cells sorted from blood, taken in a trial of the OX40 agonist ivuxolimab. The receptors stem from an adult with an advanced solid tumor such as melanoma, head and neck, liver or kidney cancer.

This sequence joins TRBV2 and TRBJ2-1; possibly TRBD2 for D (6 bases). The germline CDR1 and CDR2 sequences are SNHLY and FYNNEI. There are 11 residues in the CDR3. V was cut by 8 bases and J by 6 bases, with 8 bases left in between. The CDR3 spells CASPGGNEQFF. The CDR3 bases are TGTGCCAGCCCCGGGGGCAATGAGCAGTTCTTC.

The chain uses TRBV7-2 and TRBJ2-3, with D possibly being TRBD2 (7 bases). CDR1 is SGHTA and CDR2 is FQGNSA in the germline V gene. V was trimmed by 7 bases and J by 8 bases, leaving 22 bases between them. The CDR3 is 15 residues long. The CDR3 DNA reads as TGTGCCAGCACCGCCCGAGGGGGGGCGGCTGGTACGCAGTATTTT. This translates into CASTARGGAAGTQYF.

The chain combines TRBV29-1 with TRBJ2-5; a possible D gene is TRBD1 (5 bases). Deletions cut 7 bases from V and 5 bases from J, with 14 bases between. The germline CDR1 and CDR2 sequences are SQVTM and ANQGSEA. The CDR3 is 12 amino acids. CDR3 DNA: TGCAGCGCAGGACATCATCGGGAGACCCAGTACTTC. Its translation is CSAGHHRETQYF.

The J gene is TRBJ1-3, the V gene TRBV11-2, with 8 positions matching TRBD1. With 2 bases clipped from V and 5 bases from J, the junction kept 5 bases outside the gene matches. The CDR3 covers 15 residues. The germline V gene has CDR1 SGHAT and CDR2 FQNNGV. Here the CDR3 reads CASSLSTGERNTIYF. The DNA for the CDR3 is TGTGCCAGCAGCTTATCGACAGGGGAAAGAAACACCATATATTTT.

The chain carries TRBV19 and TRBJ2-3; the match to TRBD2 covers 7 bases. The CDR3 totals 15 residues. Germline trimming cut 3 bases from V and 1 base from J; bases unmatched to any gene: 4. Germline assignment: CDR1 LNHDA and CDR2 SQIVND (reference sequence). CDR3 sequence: CASSMAGARTDTQYF. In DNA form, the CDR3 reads TGTGCCAGTAGTATGGCGGGAGCGCGCACAGATACGCAGTATTTT.

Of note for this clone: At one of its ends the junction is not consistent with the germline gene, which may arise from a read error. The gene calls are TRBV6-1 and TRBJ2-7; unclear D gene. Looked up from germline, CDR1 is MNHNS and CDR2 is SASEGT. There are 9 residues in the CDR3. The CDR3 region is CASSHEQYF. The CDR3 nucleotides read TGTGCCAGCTCCCACGAGCAGTACTTC.

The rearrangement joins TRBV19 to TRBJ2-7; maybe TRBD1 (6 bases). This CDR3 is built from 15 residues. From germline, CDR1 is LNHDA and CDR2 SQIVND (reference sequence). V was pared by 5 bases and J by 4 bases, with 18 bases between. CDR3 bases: TGTGCCAGTAGTCCTTCCCTTGGACAGTTTTACGAGCAGTACTTC. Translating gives CASSPSLGQFYEQYF.

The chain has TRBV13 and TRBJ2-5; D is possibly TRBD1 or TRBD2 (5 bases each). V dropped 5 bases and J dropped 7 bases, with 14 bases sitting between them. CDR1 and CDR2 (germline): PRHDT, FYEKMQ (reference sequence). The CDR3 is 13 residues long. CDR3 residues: CASSPVGTRTQYF. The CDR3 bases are TGTGCCAGCAGCCCGGTCGGGACCAGGACCCAGTACTTC.

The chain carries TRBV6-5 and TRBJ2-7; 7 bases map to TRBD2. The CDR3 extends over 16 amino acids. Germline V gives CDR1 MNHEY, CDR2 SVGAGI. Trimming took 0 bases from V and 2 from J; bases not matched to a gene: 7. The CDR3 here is CASSYSLTSPAYEQYF. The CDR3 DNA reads TGTGCCAGCAGTTACTCCTTGACTAGCCCCGCCTACGAGCAGTACTTC.